These 19 T cell receptor beta chains share one sample of origin, sequenced in a study of T-cell reconstitution after alpha-beta-depleted transplantation in children. Preparation of the TCRbeta library involved a method that used unique molecular identifiers. In TCRdb, the PCR reads were re-called with MiXCR into one record per CDR3 protein. The table records about 980,000 distinct CDR3 sequences, about 31% of them present only once. Specimen: PBMCs, mostly from graft donor cells, collected 360 days after TCRalphabeta/CD19-depleted stem cell transplant. Every receptor here comes from a boy younger than two who had a stem cell transplant for SCID, so the T cells may come from the graft donor.

The chain has TRBV5-1 and TRBJ2-7, with a tentative D call TRBD2 (6 bases). V dropped 0 bases and J dropped 1 base, with 11 bases sitting between them. This CDR3 contains 15 residues. CDR1 SGHRS and CDR2 YFSETQ come from the germline V gene. The DNA for the CDR3 is TGCGCCAGCAGCTTGGGGCCACTAGCTTCCTACGAGCAGTACTTC. Amino acid sequence: CASSLGPLASYEQYF.

This clonotype showed up just a few times. J is TRBJ2-2 and V is TRBV7-9, with D maybe TRBD2 (5 bases). Germline CDR1 SEHNR, CDR2 FQNEAQ (reference sequence). V was trimmed by 0 bases and J by 6 bases, leaving 8 bases between them. This CDR3 is built from 14 residues. CDR3 in DNA: TGTGCCAGCAGCTTAGCCGAGGGAGCCGGGGAGCTGTTTTTT. It is translated as CASSLAEGAGELFF. The full variable domain, completed using reference TRBV7-9 and TRBJ2-2, is DTGVSQNPRHKITKRGQNVTFRCDPISEHNRLYWYRQTLGQGPEFLTYFQNEAQLEKSRLLSDRFSAERPKGSFSTLEIQRTEQGDSAMYLCASSLAEGAGELFFGEGSRLTVL.

Only a few counts were recorded for this clonotype. The chain combines TRBV4-1 with TRBJ1-4; tentatively, D is TRBD1 (5 bases). Germline CDR1 MGHRA, CDR2 YSYEKL. Between the trimmed V and J ends, which lost 0 bases and 8 bases, there was a span of 16 bases. CDR3 length equals 16 residues. CDR3 sequence: CASSQDGGSSNEKLFF. The CDR3 nucleotides are TGCGCCAGCAGCCAAGATGGGGGGTCGTCGAACGAAAAACTGTTTTTT.

The chain recombines TRBV4-1 with TRBJ2-7; 8 nucleotides line up with TRBD2. V was clipped by 1 base and J by 3 bases; unmatched bases: 5. The CDR3 contains 15 residues. Germline-derived CDR1 and CDR2 are MGHRA and YSYEKL. CDR3 DNA sequence: TGCGCCAGCAGCCAAGTCGTGGCGGGGGGCTACGAGCAGTACTTC. Translating gives CASSQVVAGGYEQYF.

There are a few counts of this clonotype. The V and J genes are TRBV11-2 and TRBJ2-1, with D perhaps matching TRBD1 (6 bases). The CDR3 covers 13 residues. V shed 3 bases and J shed 8 bases, with 11 bases lying between them. Germline V lookup: CDR1 SGHAT, CDR2 FQNNGV. As DNA, the CDR3 is TGTGCCAGCAGCTTCGCCTGGGGGCATGAGCAGTTCTTC. Amino acid sequence: CASSFAWGHEQFF.

In DNA form, the CDR3 reads TGCGCCAGCAGCCAAGAGGGGAAGAGCGAGACCCAGTACTTC. This codes for CASSQEGKSETQYF. The chain employs TRBV4-1 and TRBJ2-5; D gene unclear. The germline V gene encodes CDR1 MGHRA and CDR2 YSYEKL. The CDR3 sequence is 14 residues long. V was pared by 0 bases and J by 5 bases, with 10 bases between.

The chain recombines TRBV7-2 with TRBJ1-1; D not resolved. Looked up from germline, CDR1 is SGHTA and CDR2 is FQGNSA. The CDR3 runs to 14 residues. Trimming shortened V by 0 bases and J by 4 bases, and 9 bases separated the two germline ends. CDR3 sequence reads: CASSLAIRGTEAFF. In nucleotides, the CDR3 is TGTGCCAGCAGCTTAGCCATTCGCGGCACTGAAGCTTTCTTT.

In this sample, this clonotype turned up many times. The rearrangement uses TRBV7-3 and TRBJ1-1; D uncertain. The CDR3 consists of 13 residues. The V gene's germline CDR1 is SGHTA and CDR2 FQGTGA. Trimming took off 1 base at V and 1 base at J, with 4 bases between the two ends. The CDR3 coding sequence is TGTGCCAGCAGCTTAAAAAAGAACACTGAAGCTTTCTTT. Its translation: CASSLKKNTEAFF.

This clonotype was counted a few times. CDR3 loop: CASSPGLARTQWDTQYF. The CDR3 DNA reads TGTGCCAGCAGCCCGGGACTAGCGAGGACCCAATGGGATACGCAGTATTTT. The chain joins TRBV7-8 to TRBJ2-3, with TRBD2 matching 10 bases. The germline V gene encodes CDR1 SGHVS and CDR2 FQNEAQ. The CDR3 totals 17 residues. V shed 5 bases, J shed 6 bases, and the junction held 14 bases outside the gene matches.

This chain joins TRBV7-8 and TRBJ2-5; D might be TRBD2 (5 bases). The V and J ends lost 4 bases and 4 bases respectively, with 22 bases between them. The CDR3 is 17 residues long. Germline lookup yields CDR1 SGHVS and CDR2 FQNEAQ. The CDR3 sequence: CASSSVGLVAGGETQYF. The DNA for the CDR3 is TGTGCCAGCAGCTCAGTCGGGCTGGTGGCGGGCGGAGAGACCCAGTACTTC.

This clonotype appeared a few times. The chain joins TRBV7-3 to TRBJ2-1; the match to TRBD2 covers 11 bases. Germline V gives CDR1 SGHTA, CDR2 FQGTGA. With V trimmed by 6 bases and J by 4 bases, 8 bases remained unmatched. The CDR3 length is 16 residues. CDR3 amino acids: CASRATSGISYNEQFF. CDR3 DNA sequence: TGTGCCAGCAGGGCGACTAGCGGGATTTCGTACAATGAGCAGTTCTTC. The full variable domain, in which reference TRBV7-3 and TRBJ2-1 provide the parts outside the CDR3, is GAGVSQTPSNKVTEKGKYVELRCDPISGHTALYWYRQSLGQGPEFLIYFQGTGAADDSGLPNDRFFAVRPEGSVSTLKIQRTERGDSAVYLCASRATSGISYNEQFFGPGTRLTVL.

The V and J genes are TRBV18 and TRBJ2-4, with 10 nucleotides matching TRBD2. The V gene's germline CDR1 is KGHSH and CDR2 LQKENI. This CDR3 has 17 residues. V lost 1 base, J lost 6 bases, and 9 bases stayed unmatched. The CDR3 loop reads CASSPLSRAGGINIQYF. In nucleotides, the CDR3 is TGTGCCAGCTCACCACTTTCTCGAGCGGGGGGGATAAACATTCAGTACTTC.

This clonotype was counted between two and nine times. An end of the junction differs from the germline gene, which may be a read error. The rearrangement joins TRBV5-1 to TRBJ2-1; D is ambiguous. Germline-derived CDR1 and CDR2 are SGHRS and YFSETQ. CDR3 length equals 15 residues. The CDR3 here is CASSLDRGGYNEQFF. The CDR3 nucleotides read TGTGCCAGCAGCTTAGATAGAGGCGGTTACAATGAGCAGTTCTTC.

The J gene is TRBJ2-2, the V gene TRBV18; tentatively, D is TRBD1 or TRBD2 (5 bases each). The germline CDR1 and CDR2 sequences are KGHSH and LQKENI. This CDR3 contains 18 residues. V lost 8 bases and J 0 bases, leaving 22 bases between the germline ends. CDR3 sequence: CASPLRAGRLSNTGELFF. The CDR3 coding sequence is TGTGCCAGCCCCCTCCGGGCAGGGAGATTATCGAACACCGGGGAGCTGTTTTTT.

The chain carries TRBV12-3 or TRBV12-4 and TRBJ2-1; D gene ambiguous. V lost 6 bases to trimming and J lost 6 bases, with 18 bases between them. The CDR3 runs 15 residues. CDR3 protein: CASRHSSKGSNEQFF. The CDR3, as DNA: TGTGCCAGCAGGCATTCCTCCAAGGGCAGCAATGAGCAGTTCTTC.

The chain employs TRBV4-1 and TRBJ2-3, with TRBD2 identical over 13 bases. The CDR3 covers 16 residues. Germline V gene sequence: CDR1 MGHRA, CDR2 YSYEKL. V was pared by 4 bases and J by 3 bases, with 4 bases of the junction left unmatched. The CDR3 nucleotides are TGCGCCAGCAGCCGTGGACTAGCGGGGGCTACAGATACGCAGTATTTT. Translation gives CASSRGLAGATDTQYF.

The chain joins TRBV14 to TRBJ2-7, with TRBD2 as a possible D gene (5 bases). This CDR3 has 13 amino acids. V shed 3 bases and J shed 3 bases, with 9 bases lying between them. Germline loops: CDR1 SGHDN, CDR2 FVKESK. CDR3 loop: CASSQGSFYEQYF. The CDR3 DNA is TGTGCCAGCAGCCAGGGGAGTTTCTACGAGCAGTACTTC. The complete variable domain, with remaining parts taken from reference TRBV14 and TRBJ2-7, reads EAGVTQFPSHSVIEKGQTVTLRCDPISGHDNLYWYRRVMGKEIKFLLHFVKESKQDESGMPNNRFLAERTGGTYSTLKVQPAELEDSGVYFCASSQGSFYEQYFGPGTRLTVT.

The V call is TRBV15, the J call TRBJ1-1; 7 bases map to TRBD1. Germline lookup yields CDR1 LNHNV and CDR2 YYDKDF (reference sequence). Unmatched junction bases numbered 6, after V lost 4 bases and J lost 1 base. The CDR3 has 15 amino acids. Here the CDR3 DNA reads TGTGCCACCAGCATCCACAGGGGAGGGAACACTGAAGCTTTCTTT. This sequence encodes CATSIHRGGNTEAFF.

The CDR3 DNA reads TGTGCCAGCAGCGGGACACACCAAGAGACCCAGTACTTC. Its protein product is CASSGTHQETQYF. The rearrangement uses TRBV12-3 or TRBV12-4 and TRBJ2-5, with D possibly matching TRBD1 (6 bases). Trimming took off 6 bases at V and 0 bases at J, with 8 bases between the two ends. There are 13 residues in the CDR3.